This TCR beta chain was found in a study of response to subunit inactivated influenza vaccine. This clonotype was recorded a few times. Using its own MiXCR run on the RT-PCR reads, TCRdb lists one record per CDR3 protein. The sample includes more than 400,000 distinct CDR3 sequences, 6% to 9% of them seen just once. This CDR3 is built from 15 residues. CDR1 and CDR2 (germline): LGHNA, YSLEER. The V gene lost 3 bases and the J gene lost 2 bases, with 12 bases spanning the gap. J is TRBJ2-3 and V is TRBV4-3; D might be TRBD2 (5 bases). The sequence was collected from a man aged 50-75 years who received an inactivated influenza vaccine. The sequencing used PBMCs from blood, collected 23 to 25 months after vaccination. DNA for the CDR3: TGCGCCAGCAGCCACGGCGAGGGTATCACAGATACGCAGTATTTT. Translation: CASSHGEGITDTQYF.